The sequence of this T cell receptor beta chain was determined in a study of CD8 T cells in ankylosing spondylitis. The germline CDR1 and CDR2 sequences are LGHNA and YSLEER. V was pared by 4 bases and J by 6 bases, with 9 bases of the junction left unmatched. The CDR3 length is 15 residues. TCRdb used MiXCR to reprocess the 5' RACE reads, holding one entry per CDR3 protein. The data show roughly 200,000 distinct CDR3 sequences, with approximately 24% seen just once and under 8% held by the top ten. This clonotype was seen at least ten times. The TCR sequence derives from a male donor with ankylosing spondylitis or in good health (not recorded which). The sample comprised blood, either unsorted or a sorted T cell fraction (not recorded which). V and J are TRBV4-3 and TRBJ2-4; 7 bases line up with TRBD2. DNA of the CDR3: TGCGCCAGCAGCCTAACGTGGGCGGGAGTAAACATTCAGTACTTC. Amino acids: CASSLTWAGVNIQYF.